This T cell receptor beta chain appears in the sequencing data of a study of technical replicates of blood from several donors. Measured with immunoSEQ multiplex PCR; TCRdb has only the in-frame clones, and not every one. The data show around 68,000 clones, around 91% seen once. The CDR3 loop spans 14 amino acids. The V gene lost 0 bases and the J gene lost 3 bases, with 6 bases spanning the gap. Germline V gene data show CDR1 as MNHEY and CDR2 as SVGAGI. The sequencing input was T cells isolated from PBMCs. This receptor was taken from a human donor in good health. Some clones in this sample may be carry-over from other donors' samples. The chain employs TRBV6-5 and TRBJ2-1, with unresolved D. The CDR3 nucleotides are TGTGCCAGCAGTTACTCGGCCCGCTACAATGAGCAGTTCTTC. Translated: CASSYSARYNEQFF.